These 24 T cell receptor beta chains were all obtained from the same sample, sequenced in a study of T-cell reconstitution after alpha-beta-depleted transplantation in children. Preparation of the TCRbeta library involved a method that used unique molecular identifiers. Via MiXCR, TCRdb re-called the PCR reads, giving one row per CDR3 protein. This table holds hundreds of thousands of distinct CDR3 sequences, under 15% found once. The sample consisted of PBMCs, mostly from graft donor cells, taken 360 days after TCRalphabeta/CD19-depleted stem cell transplant. Receptors originate from a male patient between 10 and 17 years old who had a stem cell transplant for acute myeloid leukemia, so the T cells may come from the graft donor.

This clonotype has ten or more counts. V gene TRBV7-8 combines with J gene TRBJ2-7; D is ambiguous. Trimming removed 7 bases from V and 1 base from J, with 11 bases in between. There are 13 residues in the CDR3. Germline V lookup: CDR1 SGHVS, CDR2 FQNEAQ. The CDR3 spells CASTPLRSYEQYF. CDR3 coding DNA: TGTGCCAGCACCCCCTTACGATCCTACGAGCAGTACTTC.

V usage is TRBV12-3 or TRBV12-4 and J usage is TRBJ1-2; D remains unclear. The CDR3 extends over 14 amino acids. V shed 1 base and J shed 4 bases, with 10 bases lying between them. CDR3 sequence reads: CASSLEASFYGYTF. In DNA, the CDR3 is TGTGCCAGCAGTTTAGAGGCCAGTTTCTATGGCTACACCTTC.

This clonotype was detected many times. The rearrangement joins TRBV4-3 to TRBJ2-1; TRBD2 agrees at 12 bases. Germline V gene sequence: CDR1 LGHNA, CDR2 YSLEER. The V and J ends lost 4 bases and 9 bases, in that order; junction bases with no gene match: 7. The CDR3 sequence is 15 residues long. CDR3 sequence reads: CASSPRTSGKGEQFF. Here the CDR3 DNA reads TGCGCCAGCAGCCCCCGGACTAGCGGGAAGGGTGAGCAGTTCTTC.

On this clonotype: A read error may be the cause here, since a much bigger clone is one base away. This chain joins TRBV29-1 and TRBJ2-7, with a possible D match to TRBD2 (6 bases). In germline, CDR1 is SQVTM, CDR2 ANQGSEA. This CDR3 region has 12 residues. The CDR3 nucleotides read TGCAACGTTGGCGGGGCATTCTACGAGCAGTACTTC. Its protein product is CNVGGAFYEQYF.

This clonotype was observed at least ten times. The chain uses TRBV29-1 and TRBJ2-5, with D perhaps TRBD1 or TRBD2 (5 bases each). This CDR3 region has 12 residues. Trimming stripped 0 bases from V and 8 bases from J, with 10 bases between. Germline V gene lookup returns CDR1 SQVTM and CDR2 ANQGSEA. The CDR3 is CSVEEPGPTQYF. The CDR3 coding sequence is TGCAGCGTTGAAGAGCCGGGACCAACCCAGTACTTC.

Only one count was recorded for this clonotype. The chain employs TRBV7-6 and TRBJ2-2, with 9 bases fitting TRBD2. The CDR3 loop spans 16 amino acids. Unmatched junction bases numbered 4, after V lost 1 base and J lost 4 bases. CDR1 is SGHVS, CDR2 FNYEAQ, per germline. CDR3: CASSLGATSGTGELFF. The CDR3 DNA sequence: TGTGCCAGCAGCTTAGGGGCGACTAGCGGCACCGGGGAGCTGTTTTTT. The whole variable domain, filled in from reference TRBV7-6 and TRBJ2-2, reads GAGVSQSPRYKVTKRGQDVALRCDPISGHVSLYWYRQALGQGPEFLTYFNYEAQQDKSGLPNDRFSAERPEGSISTLTIQRTEQRDSAMYRCASSLGATSGTGELFFGEGSRLTVL.

V is TRBV28 and J is TRBJ2-2; D is possibly TRBD2 (6 bases). The CDR3 has 14 amino acids. Germline V CDR1 and CDR2: MDHEN, SYDVKM. V lost 11 bases to trimming and J lost 3 bases, with 16 bases between them. This chain's CDR3 is CALGGETYTGELFF. The CDR3 region has the DNA TGTGCCCTTGGAGGGGAGACGTACACCGGGGAGCTGTTTTTT.

This chain joins TRBV4-3 and TRBJ1-1; D unclear. Trimming shortened V by 0 bases and J by 1 base, and 9 bases separated the two germline ends. This CDR3 has 15 amino acids. Germline V gene data show CDR1 as LGHNA and CDR2 as YSLEER. The CDR3 nucleotides are TGCGCCAGCAGCCAAGATGACGCCAGGAACACTGAAGCTTTCTTT. Residues: CASSQDDARNTEAFF.

This clonotype was found many times. V usage is TRBV9 and J usage is TRBJ1-1, with no clear D. Germline assignment: CDR1 SGDLS and CDR2 YYNGEE. This CDR3 contains 12 residues. With 7 bases removed from V and 1 base from J, the gap between germline ends came to 8 bases. This CDR3 reads CASSGRNTEAFF. CDR3 nucleotides: TGTGCCAGCTCGGGGAGGAACACTGAAGCTTTCTTT.

V usage is TRBV7-3 and J usage is TRBJ2-5; TRBD1 is a possible D gene (6 bases). Germline loops: CDR1 SGHTA, CDR2 FQGTGA. The CDR3 covers 16 residues. Trimming cost V 2 bases and J 0 bases, with 13 bases left between them. In DNA form, the CDR3 reads TGTGCCAGCAGCTTAGGTCACAGGGAAGACCAAGAGACCCAGTACTTC. As protein: CASSLGHREDQETQYF.

This clonotype was observed a handful of times. This chain's CDR3 is CASSSGTGRYTQYF. In DNA form, the CDR3 reads TGTGCCAGCAGCTCCGGGACAGGGCGGTATACGCAGTATTTT. This chain connects TRBV28 to TRBJ2-3, with 9 bases fitting TRBD1. The CDR3 has 14 residues. Germline loops: CDR1 MDHEN, CDR2 SYDVKM. V lost 6 bases and J lost 7; bases outside the gene matches: 8. Full variable domain (outside the CDR3, taken from reference TRBV28 and TRBJ2-3): DVKVTQSSRYLVKRTGEKVFLECVQDMDHENMFWYRQDPGLGLRLIYFSYDVKMKEKGDIPEGYSVSREKKERFSLILESASTNQTSMYLCASSSGTGRYTQYFGPGTRLTVL.

This clonotype has ten or more counts. J is TRBJ2-3 and V is TRBV27, with D unresolved. Looked up from germline, CDR1 is MNHEY and CDR2 is SMNVEV (reference sequence). This CDR3 has 14 residues. Trimming cost V 4 bases and J 2 bases, with 10 bases left between them. CDR3: CASSSGFHTDTQYF. The CDR3 DNA reads as TGTGCCAGCAGTTCCGGATTCCACACAGATACGCAGTATTTT.

This clonotype was detected only a few times. The chain recombines TRBV20-1 with TRBJ1-2, with TRBD1 identical over 7 bases. CDR1 and CDR2 (germline): DFQATT, SNEGSKA (reference sequence). The CDR3 runs to 15 residues. The V and J ends lost 3 bases and 2 bases, in that order; junction bases with no gene match: 9. The CDR3 nucleotides read TGCAGTGCTAGGGGATCCAGGGGGACAAACTATGGCTACACCTTC. Amino acids: CSARGSRGTNYGYTF.

This clonotype was seen ten or more times. The chain uses TRBV28 and TRBJ2-5; 8 bases fit TRBD2. The V gene's germline CDR1 is MDHEN and CDR2 SYDVKM. The J segment lost 7 bases and the V segment lost 2 bases, leaving 9 bases of the junction unmatched. The CDR3 consists of 15 residues. CDR3 DNA: TGTGCCAGCAGTTTAGTGGGACTAGAGGCTGGGACCCAGTACTTC. Encoded protein: CASSLVGLEAGTQYF.

V gene TRBV6-5 combines with J gene TRBJ2-7; a possible D gene is TRBD1 (5 bases). The CDR3 contains 15 residues. The V gene lost 4 bases and the J gene lost 3 bases, with 16 bases spanning the gap. Germline V gene lookup returns CDR1 MNHEY and CDR2 SVGAGI. CDR3 loop: CASSSYLGADYEQYF. The DNA for the CDR3 is TGTGCCAGCAGTTCCTACCTAGGGGCGGACTACGAGCAGTACTTC.

The chain carries TRBV3-1 and TRBJ1-1; D is perhaps TRBD1 (6 bases). Trimming pared 3 bases from V and 9 bases from J, leaving 14 bases between. CDR3 length: 13 amino acids. CDR1 and CDR2 from the germline V gene are LGHDT and YNNKEL (reference sequence). CDR3 sequence reads: CASSHIVQGKAFF. In DNA form, the CDR3 reads TGTGCCAGCAGCCACATAGTACAGGGAAAAGCTTTCTTT.

This clonotype was recorded many times. The rearrangement links TRBV10-3 to TRBJ2-1, with TRBD2 matching 7 bases. Germline lookup yields CDR1 ENHRY and CDR2 SYGVKD. With 5 bases clipped from V and 2 bases from J, the junction kept 15 bases outside the gene matches. CDR3 length equals 18 residues. Written as DNA, the CDR3 is TGTGCCATCAGTCCAGTTGGGGAACGGGGGGAAACCTACAATGAGCAGTTCTTC. It is translated as CAISPVGERGETYNEQFF.

This clonotype was counted a few times. The chain links TRBV12-3 or TRBV12-4 to TRBJ2-7; D gene unclear. The CDR3 totals 16 residues. V gave up 2 bases and J gave up 0 bases, with 14 bases separating them. The CDR3 DNA follows: TGTGCCAGCAGTTTAATTGTAGGAACGGACTCCTACGAGCAGTACTTC. It specifies CASSLIVGTDSYEQYF.

This rearrangement joins TRBV10-3 to TRBJ1-1; D unclear. This CDR3 has 15 amino acids. Germline V CDR1 and CDR2: ENHRY, SYGVKD. V lost 5 bases to trimming and J lost 1 base, with 14 bases between them. Written as DNA, the CDR3 is TGTGCCATCAGTATCAAAGGGTACTCGAACACTGAAGCTTTCTTT. Residues: CAISIKGYSNTEAFF.

The V gene is TRBV5-1, the J gene TRBJ2-1, with 7 nucleotides matching TRBD2. The CDR3 is 15 residues long. J was trimmed by 4 bases and V by 3 bases; bases with no gene match: 7. Per the germline V gene, CDR1 is SGHRS and CDR2 is YFSETQ. CDR3 in DNA: TGCGCCAGCAGCTCCACTCTAGCGGCGTACAATGAGCAGTTCTTC. Amino acids: CASSSTLAAYNEQFF.

This clonotype has a count of ten or more. The V call is TRBV6-2 or TRBV6-3, the J call TRBJ1-3, with D perhaps matching TRBD1 (5 bases). Deletions cut 4 bases from V and 0 bases from J, with 10 bases between. The length of the CDR3 is 15 residues. Germline V gives CDR1 MNHEY, CDR2 SVGEGT. CDR3 DNA sequence: TGTGCCAGCAGTTTCACCGGGACCTCTGGAAACACCATATATTTT. This codes for CASSFTGTSGNTIYF.

A note on this clonotype: At one end the junction does not follow the germline gene, possibly because of a read error. The V and J genes are TRBV29-1 and TRBJ2-3; TRBD2 agrees at 13 bases. Germline-derived CDR1 and CDR2 are SQVTM and ANQGSEA. The CDR3 runs to 15 residues. CDR3 sequence reads: CSVVLAGGVTNTQYF. In DNA form, the CDR3 reads TGCAGCGTTGTACTAGCGGGAGGGGTCACAAATACGCAGTATTTT.

This clonotype was observed many times. This chain uses TRBV29-1 with TRBJ2-7; D is uncertain. The germline gives CDR1 SQVTM, CDR2 ANQGSEA. Trimming pared 2 bases from V and 2 bases from J, leaving 13 bases between. The CDR3 is 14 residues long. The CDR3 DNA follows: TGCAGCGTTGAACTGCGAGAGAGCCCCTACGAGCAGTACTTC. It is translated as CSVELRESPYEQYF.

The chain combines TRBV20-1 with TRBJ2-7; D gene unclear. V shed 5 bases and J shed 2 bases, with 13 bases lying between them. The CDR3 spans 13 residues. Germline lookup yields CDR1 DFQATT and CDR2 SNEGSKA (reference sequence). CDR3 bases: TGCAGTGCTCCTGACCAGACCGCCTACGAGCAGTACTTC. Encoded protein: CSAPDQTAYEQYF.